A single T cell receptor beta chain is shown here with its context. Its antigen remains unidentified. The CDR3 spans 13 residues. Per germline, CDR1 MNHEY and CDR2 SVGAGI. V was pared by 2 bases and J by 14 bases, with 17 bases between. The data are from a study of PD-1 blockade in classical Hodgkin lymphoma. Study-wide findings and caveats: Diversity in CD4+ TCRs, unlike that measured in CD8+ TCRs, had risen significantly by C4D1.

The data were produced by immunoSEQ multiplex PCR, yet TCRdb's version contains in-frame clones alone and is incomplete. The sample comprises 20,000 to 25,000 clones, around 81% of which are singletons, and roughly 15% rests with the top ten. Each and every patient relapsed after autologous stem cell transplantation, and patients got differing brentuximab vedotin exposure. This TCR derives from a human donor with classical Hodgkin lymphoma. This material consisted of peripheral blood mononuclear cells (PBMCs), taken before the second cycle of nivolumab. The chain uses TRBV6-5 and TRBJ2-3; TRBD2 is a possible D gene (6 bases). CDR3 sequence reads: CASSYIGAGWRYF. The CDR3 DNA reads TGTGCCAGCAGTTACATTGGGGCGGGATGGAGGTATTTT.